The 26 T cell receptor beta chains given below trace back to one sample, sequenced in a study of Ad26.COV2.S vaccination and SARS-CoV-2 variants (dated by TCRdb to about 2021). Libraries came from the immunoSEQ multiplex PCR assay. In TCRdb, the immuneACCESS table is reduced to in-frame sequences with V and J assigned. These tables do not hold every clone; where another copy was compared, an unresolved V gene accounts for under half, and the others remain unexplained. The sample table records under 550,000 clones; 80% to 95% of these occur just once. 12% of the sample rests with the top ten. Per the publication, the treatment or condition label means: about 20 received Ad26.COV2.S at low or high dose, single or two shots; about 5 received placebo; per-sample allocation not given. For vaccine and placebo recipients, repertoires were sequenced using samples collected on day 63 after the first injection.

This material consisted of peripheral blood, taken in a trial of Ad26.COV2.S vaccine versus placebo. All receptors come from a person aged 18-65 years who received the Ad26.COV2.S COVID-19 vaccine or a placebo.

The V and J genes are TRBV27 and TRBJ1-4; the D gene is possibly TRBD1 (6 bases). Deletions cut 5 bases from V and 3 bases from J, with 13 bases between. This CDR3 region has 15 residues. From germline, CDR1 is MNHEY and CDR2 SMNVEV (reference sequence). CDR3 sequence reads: CASSPQGGSNEKLFF. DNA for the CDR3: TGTGCCAGCAGTCCCCAAGGGGGTTCTAATGAAAAACTGTTTTTT.

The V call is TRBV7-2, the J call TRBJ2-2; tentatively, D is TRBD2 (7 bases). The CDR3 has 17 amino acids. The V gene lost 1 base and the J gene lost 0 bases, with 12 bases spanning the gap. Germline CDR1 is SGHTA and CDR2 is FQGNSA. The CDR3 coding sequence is TGTGCCAGCAGCTTAGGTTCGGGGGGCACGAACACCGGGGAGCTGTTTTTT. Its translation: CASSLGSGGTNTGELFF.

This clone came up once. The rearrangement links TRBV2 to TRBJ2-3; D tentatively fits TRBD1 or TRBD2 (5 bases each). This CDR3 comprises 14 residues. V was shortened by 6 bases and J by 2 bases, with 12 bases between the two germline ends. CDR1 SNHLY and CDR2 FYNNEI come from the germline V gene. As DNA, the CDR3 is TGTGCCAGCAGCCGGGACGGACACACAGATACGCAGTATTTT. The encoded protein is CASSRDGHTDTQYF.

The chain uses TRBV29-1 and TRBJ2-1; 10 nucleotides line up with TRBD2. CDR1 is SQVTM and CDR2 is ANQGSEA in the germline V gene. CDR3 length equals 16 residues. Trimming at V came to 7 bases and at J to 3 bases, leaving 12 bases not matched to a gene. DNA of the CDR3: TGCAGCGCTACCCTACTAGCGGGATGGGACTACAATGAGCAGTTCTTC. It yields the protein CSATLLAGWDYNEQFF.

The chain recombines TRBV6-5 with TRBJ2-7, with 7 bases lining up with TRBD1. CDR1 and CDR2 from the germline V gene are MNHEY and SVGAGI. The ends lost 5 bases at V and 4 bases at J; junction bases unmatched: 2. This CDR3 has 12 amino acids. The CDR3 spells CASSKGQYEQYF. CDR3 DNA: TGTGCCAGCAGTAAGGGACAGTACGAGCAGTACTTC.

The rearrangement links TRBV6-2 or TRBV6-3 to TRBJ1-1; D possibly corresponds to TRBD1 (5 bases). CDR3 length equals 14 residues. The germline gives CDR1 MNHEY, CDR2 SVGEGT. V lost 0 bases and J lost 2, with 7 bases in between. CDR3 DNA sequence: TGTGCCAGCAGTTACTCGGGACGCAACACTGAAGCTTTCTTT. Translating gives CASSYSGRNTEAFF.

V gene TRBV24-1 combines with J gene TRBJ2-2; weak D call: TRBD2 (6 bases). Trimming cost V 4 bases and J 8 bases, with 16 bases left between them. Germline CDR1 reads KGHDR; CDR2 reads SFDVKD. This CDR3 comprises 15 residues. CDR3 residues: CATSDPGAREGELFF. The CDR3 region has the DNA TGTGCCACCAGTGACCCGGGAGCGAGGGAAGGGGAGCTGTTTTTT.

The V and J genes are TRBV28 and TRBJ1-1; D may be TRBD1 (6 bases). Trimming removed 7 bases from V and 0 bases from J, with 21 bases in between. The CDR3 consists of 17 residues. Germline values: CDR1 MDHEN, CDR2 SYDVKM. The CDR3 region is CASNIAGGGLVNTEAFF. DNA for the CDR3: TGTGCCAGCAACATTGCGGGAGGGGGGCTTGTGAACACTGAAGCTTTCTTT.

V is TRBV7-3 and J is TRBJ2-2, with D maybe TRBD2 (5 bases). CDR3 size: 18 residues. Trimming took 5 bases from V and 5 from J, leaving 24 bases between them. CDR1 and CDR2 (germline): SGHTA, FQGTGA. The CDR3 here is CASSLVGLPTSGTGELFF. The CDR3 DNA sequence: TGTGCCAGCAGCCTCGTCGGACTCCCAACCTCGGGAACCGGGGAGCTGTTTTTT.

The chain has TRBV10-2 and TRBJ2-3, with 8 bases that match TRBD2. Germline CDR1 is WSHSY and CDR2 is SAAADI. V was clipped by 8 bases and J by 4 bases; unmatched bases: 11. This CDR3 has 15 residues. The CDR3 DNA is TGCGCCAGCGAGCGGGGGCCCAGCGGTGCAGATACGCAGTATTTT. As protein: CASERGPSGADTQYF.

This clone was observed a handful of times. The CDR3 DNA sequence: TGCAGCGTTGAAGATCGTGGTACAGCGGGACCCAATTACGAGCAGTACTTC. It translates to CSVEDRGTAGPNYEQYF. V and J are TRBV29-1 and TRBJ2-7; 7 bases are a match to TRBD2. The V and J ends lost 0 bases and 4 bases, in that order; junction bases with no gene match: 15. Germline values: CDR1 SQVTM, CDR2 ANQGSEA. The CDR3 has 17 residues.

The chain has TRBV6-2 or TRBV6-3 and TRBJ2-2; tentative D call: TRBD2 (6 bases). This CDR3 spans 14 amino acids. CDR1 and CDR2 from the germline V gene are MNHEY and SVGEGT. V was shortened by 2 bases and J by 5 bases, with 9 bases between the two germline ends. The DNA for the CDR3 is TGTGCCAGCAGTTACGCGCGGGGAACCGGGGAGCTGTTTTTT. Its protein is CASSYARGTGELFF.

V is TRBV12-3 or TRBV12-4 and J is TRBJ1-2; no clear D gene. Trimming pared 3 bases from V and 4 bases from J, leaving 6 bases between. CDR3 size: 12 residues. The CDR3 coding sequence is TGTGCCAGCAGTTTTAAAGTCTATGGCTACACCTTC. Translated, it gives CASSFKVYGYTF.

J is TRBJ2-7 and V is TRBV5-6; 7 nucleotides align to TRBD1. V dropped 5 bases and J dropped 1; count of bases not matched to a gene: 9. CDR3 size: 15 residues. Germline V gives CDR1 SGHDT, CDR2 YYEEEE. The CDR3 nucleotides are TGTGCCAGCAGAAGCACAGGGGATATTTCCTACGAGCAGTACTTC. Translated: CASRSTGDISYEQYF.

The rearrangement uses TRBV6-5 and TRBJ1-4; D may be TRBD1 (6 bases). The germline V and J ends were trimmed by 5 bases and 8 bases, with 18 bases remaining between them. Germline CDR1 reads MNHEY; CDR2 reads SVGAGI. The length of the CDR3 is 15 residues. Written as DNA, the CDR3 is TGTGCCAGCAGTACAGGGACACCAATTCCAGAAAAACTGTTTTTT. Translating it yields CASSTGTPIPEKLFF.

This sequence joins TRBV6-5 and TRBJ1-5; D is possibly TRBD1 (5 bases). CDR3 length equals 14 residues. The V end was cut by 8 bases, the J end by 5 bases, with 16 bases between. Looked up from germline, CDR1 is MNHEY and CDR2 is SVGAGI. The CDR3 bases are TGTGCCAGCGGGGAGGGGTTATTCGATCAGCCCCAGCATTTT. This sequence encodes CASGEGLFDQPQHF.

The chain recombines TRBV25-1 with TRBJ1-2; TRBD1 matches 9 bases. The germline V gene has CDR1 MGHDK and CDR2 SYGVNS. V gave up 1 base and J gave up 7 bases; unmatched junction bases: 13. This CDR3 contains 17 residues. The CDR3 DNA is TGTGCCAGCAGTGAATCGAGCTTAATACAGGGGGCGCGTGGCTACACCTTC. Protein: CASSESSLIQGARGYTF.

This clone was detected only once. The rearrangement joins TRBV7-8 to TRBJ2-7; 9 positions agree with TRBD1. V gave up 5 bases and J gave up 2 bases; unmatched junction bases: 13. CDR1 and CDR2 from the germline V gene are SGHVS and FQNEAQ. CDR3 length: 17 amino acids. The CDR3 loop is CASSHPGQGPNPYEQYF. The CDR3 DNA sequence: TGTGCCAGCAGCCACCCCGGACAGGGGCCAAACCCCTACGAGCAGTACTTC.

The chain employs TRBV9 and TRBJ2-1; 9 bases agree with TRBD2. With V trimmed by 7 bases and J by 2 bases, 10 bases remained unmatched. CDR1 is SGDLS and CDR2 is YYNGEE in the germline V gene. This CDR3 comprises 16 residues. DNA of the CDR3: TGTGCCAGCGTGGAAGCCCCTAGCGGGGCCTACAATGAGCAGTTCTTC. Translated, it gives CASVEAPSGAYNEQFF. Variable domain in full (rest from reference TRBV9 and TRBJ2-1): DSGVTQTPKHLITATGQRVTLRCSPRSGDLSVYWYQQSLDQGLQFLIQYYNGEERAKGNILERFSAQQFPDLHSELNLSSLELGDSALYFCASVEAPSGAYNEQFFGPGTRLTVL.

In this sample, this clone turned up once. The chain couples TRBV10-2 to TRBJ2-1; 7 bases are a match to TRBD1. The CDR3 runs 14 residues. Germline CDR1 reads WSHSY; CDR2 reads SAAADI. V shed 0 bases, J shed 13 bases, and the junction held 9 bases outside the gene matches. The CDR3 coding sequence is TGCGCCAGCAGTGAGTCCGAACAGGGGTTGGATCAGTTCTTC. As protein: CASSESEQGLDQFF.

The CDR3 here is CASSPWVPPYNEQFF. The CDR3 DNA sequence: TGTGCCAGCTCACCTTGGGTACCCCCCTACAATGAGCAGTTCTTC. The chain joins TRBV18 to TRBJ2-1; D ambiguous. Trimming took 3 bases from V and 2 from J, leaving 11 bases between them. Per the germline V gene, CDR1 is KGHSH and CDR2 is LQKENI. The CDR3 covers 15 residues.

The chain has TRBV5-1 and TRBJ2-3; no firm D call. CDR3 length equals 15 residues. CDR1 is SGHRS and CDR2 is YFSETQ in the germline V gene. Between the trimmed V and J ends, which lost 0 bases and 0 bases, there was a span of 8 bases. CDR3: CASSLEPVSTDTQYF. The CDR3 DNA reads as TGCGCCAGCAGCTTGGAACCAGTTAGCACAGATACGCAGTATTTT.

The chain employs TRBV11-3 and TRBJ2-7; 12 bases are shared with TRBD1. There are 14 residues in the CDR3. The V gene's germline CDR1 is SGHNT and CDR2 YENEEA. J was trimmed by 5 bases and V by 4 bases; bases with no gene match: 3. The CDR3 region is CASSSRDRGHEQYF. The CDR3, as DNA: TGTGCCAGCAGCTCCCGGGACAGGGGGCACGAGCAGTACTTC.

The CDR3 sequence is CASSFRREGAPLGHEQFF. CDR3 nucleotide sequence: TGTGCCAGCAGCTTTAGGAGGGAGGGGGCTCCTCTGGGCCATGAGCAGTTCTTC. The chain is built from TRBV7-2 and TRBJ2-1, with D perhaps given as TRBD1 or TRBD2 (7 bases each). The V gene lost 3 bases and the J gene lost 8 bases, with 26 bases spanning the gap. The CDR3 is 18 residues long. The germline gives CDR1 SGHTA, CDR2 FQGNSA.

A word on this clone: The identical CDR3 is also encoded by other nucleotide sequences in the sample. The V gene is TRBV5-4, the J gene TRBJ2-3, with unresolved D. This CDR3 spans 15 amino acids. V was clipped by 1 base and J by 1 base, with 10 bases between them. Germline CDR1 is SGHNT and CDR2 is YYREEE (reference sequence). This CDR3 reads CASSLSGSGTDTQYF. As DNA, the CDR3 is TGTGCCAGCAGCTTGTCAGGCAGCGGCACAGATACGCAGTATTTT.

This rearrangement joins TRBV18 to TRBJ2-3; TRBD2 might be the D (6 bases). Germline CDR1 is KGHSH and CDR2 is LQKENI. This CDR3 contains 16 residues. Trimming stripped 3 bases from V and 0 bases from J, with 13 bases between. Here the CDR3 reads CASSPAGRFSTDTQYF. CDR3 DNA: TGTGCCAGCTCACCGGCCGGGAGATTTAGCACAGATACGCAGTATTTT. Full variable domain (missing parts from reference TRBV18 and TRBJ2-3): NAGVMQNPRHLVRRRGQEARLRCSPMKGHSHVYWYRQLPEEGLKFMVYLQKENIIDESGMPKERFSAEFPKEGPSILRIQQVVRGDSAAYFCASSPAGRFSTDTQYFGPGTRLTVL.